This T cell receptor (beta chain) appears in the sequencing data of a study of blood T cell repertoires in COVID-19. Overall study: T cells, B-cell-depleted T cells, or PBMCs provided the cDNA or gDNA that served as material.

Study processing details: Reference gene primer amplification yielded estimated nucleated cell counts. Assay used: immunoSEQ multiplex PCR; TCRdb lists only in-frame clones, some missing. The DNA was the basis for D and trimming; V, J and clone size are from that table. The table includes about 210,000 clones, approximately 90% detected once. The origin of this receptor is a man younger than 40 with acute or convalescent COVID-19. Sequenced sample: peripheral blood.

CDR3 nucleotides: TGCGCCAGCAGCCCTCAAACAGGGGGGAGTTCCTACGGGACCCAGTACTTC. As protein: CASSPQTGGSSYGTQYF. V and J are TRBV4-1 and TRBJ2-5; 8 nucleotides line up with TRBD1. This CDR3 has 17 residues. Germline trimming cut 4 bases from V and 7 bases from J; bases unmatched to any gene: 17. Germline V gives CDR1 MGHRA, CDR2 YSYEKL.